This T cell receptor beta chain was captured by sequencing in a study of blood T cell repertoires in COVID-19. Study as a whole: Samples of COVID-19 (acute and convalescent) were obtained from the United States, Italy and Spain. Sample material is recorded as cDNA or gDNA derived from T cells, B-cell-depleted T cells, or PBMCs.

CDR3 size: 15 residues. Germline assignment: CDR1 SQVTM and CDR2 ANQGSEA. V dropped 0 bases and J dropped 4 bases, with 10 bases sitting between them. Original processing methods: It was from reference gene primer amplification that nucleated cell counts were estimated. The assay was immunoSEQ multiplex PCR, and TCRdb's table has in-frame clones only and misses some. Clone size and V and J calls were adopted from that table, with D and trimming inferred from the DNA. This table holds approximately 220,000 clones, approximately 83% found once. This chain connects TRBV29-1 to TRBJ2-6; D uncertain. Source material: peripheral blood. The sequence was collected from a woman in her thirties or forties with active or convalescent COVID-19. The CDR3 loop reads CSVEDPYRGANVLTF. The CDR3 DNA sequence: TGCAGCGTTGAAGATCCCTACCGCGGGGCCAACGTCCTGACTTTC.